The subject of this entry is one T cell receptor beta chain. Its matching antigen is unknown. The sample comes from a study of STAT3 mutations in large granular lymphocyte leukemia. Study details: Roughly half of the longitudinally sequenced T-LGLL patients carried detectable canonical activating STAT3 mutations.

Findings and limits, study-wide: Persisting codominant clonotypes may have hidden a small pathogenic clone. In several patients, dominant TCR clone burden exceeded STAT3 mutant burden. In T-cell large granular lymphocyte leukemia, about half of patients showed multiple immunodominant subclonotypes.

Trimming at V came to 4 bases and at J to 4 bases, leaving 4 bases not matched to a gene. The CDR3 runs to 15 residues. Germline values: CDR1 SEHNR, CDR2 FQNEAQ (reference sequence). Average productive template count per sample was about 42,000. Using immunoSEQ multiplex PCR, the repertoire was profiled, and TCRdb retains in-frame clones only, with some absent. The table has more than 1,500 clones, approximately 63% seen once. This TCR was sampled from a woman in her sixties or seventies with T-cell large granular lymphocyte leukemia. Some clones in this sample may be carry-over from other donors' samples. This rearrangement joins TRBV7-9 to TRBJ1-4; TRBD1 matches 9 bases. Sequencing was performed on peripheral blood mononuclear cells. The CDR3 is CASSWSGQGNEKLFF. The CDR3 bases are TGTGCCAGCAGCTGGTCGGGACAGGGTAATGAAAAACTGTTTTTT.